The 14 T cell receptor beta chains below come from one sample, sequenced in a study of blood T cells in healthy people across ages. A sample-barcoded 5' primer and a J-beta primer mix were used in a second PCR of about 7 to 12 cycles. Each CDR3 protein gets one entry after TCRdb re-called the 5' RACE reads with MiXCR. Of some 1.6 million distinct CDR3 sequences listed, roughly 32% are singletons. Input material: blood. Receptors were obtained from a woman aged 25 to 39 in good health.

The genes are TRBV10-3 and TRBJ2-1; perhaps D is TRBD1 or TRBD2 (5 bases each). This CDR3 is 13 amino acids long. V shed 11 bases and J shed 4 bases, with 15 bases lying between them. Germline assignment: CDR1 ENHRY and CDR2 SYGVKD. The CDR3: CAAGRDEYNEQFF. Written as DNA, the CDR3 is TGTGCCGCCGGTCGGGACGAATACAATGAGCAGTTCTTC.

V and J are TRBV24-1 and TRBJ2-1; TRBD2 matches at 9 bases. The junction had 5 bases not matched to a gene; V was cut back by 3 bases and J by 3 bases. CDR3 length: 16 amino acids. Germline assignment: CDR1 KGHDR and CDR2 SFDVKD. The CDR3 DNA follows: TGTGCCACCAGTGATCCTATAGCGGGAGACTACAATGAGCAGTTCTTC. Translated, it gives CATSDPIAGDYNEQFF.

With regard to this clonotype: Since a much larger clone is just one base distant, this may be a read error. The rearrangement links TRBV20-1 to TRBJ1-2, with D possibly matching TRBD1 (5 bases). The CDR3 length is 15 residues. The germline V gene encodes CDR1 DFQATT and CDR2 SNEGSKA (reference sequence). Trimming pared 5 bases from V and 1 base from J, leaving 17 bases between. CDR3 nucleotide sequence: TGCAGTGCTCGGGGAGATCGAGGGGTTAACTATGGCTACACCTTC. It encodes CSARGDRGVNYGYTF.

V gene TRBV6-6 combines with J gene TRBJ1-1; D is undetermined. Germline V gene data show CDR1 as MNHNY and CDR2 as SVGAGI (reference sequence). This CDR3 contains 17 residues. V lost 0 bases, J lost 3 bases, and 17 bases lay in between. Here the CDR3 DNA reads TGTGCCAGCAGTTACTCGCAGGTCGGGAACAGACACACTGAAGCTTTCTTT. Protein: CASSYSQVGNRHTEAFF.

This clonotype has just a few counts. The J gene is TRBJ2-5, the V gene TRBV7-9, with 13 bases fitting TRBD2. Germline V gives CDR1 SEHNR, CDR2 FQNEAQ (reference sequence). The CDR3 is made up of 16 amino acids. V shed 5 bases and J 1 base; nucleotides not matched to a gene: 4. The CDR3 sequence is CASSMGLAGLQETQYF. The CDR3 coding sequence is TGTGCCAGCAGCATGGGACTAGCGGGACTCCAAGAGACCCAGTACTTC.

A note on this clonotype: A much larger clone lies a single base off, so this may be a read error. The chain carries TRBV9 and TRBJ2-1; D remains ambiguous. There are 15 residues in the CDR3. V lost 3 bases and J lost 4, with 14 bases in between. The germline CDR1 and CDR2 sequences are SGDLS and YYNGEE. This CDR3 is CASSASLGSYNEQFF. The CDR3 nucleotides are TGTGCCAGCAGCGCCTCTTTGGGATCTTACAATGAGCAGTTCTTC.

This clonotype was seen only a few times. The V gene is TRBV7-6, the J gene TRBJ2-1; no clear D. The length of the CDR3 is 14 residues. V was pared by 6 bases and J by 6 bases, with 15 bases between. Germline V lookup: CDR1 SGHVS, CDR2 FNYEAQ. The DNA of the CDR3 is TGTGCCAGCAGTCCCAATTCGATTATCAATGAGCAGTTCTTC. It yields the protein CASSPNSIINEQFF.

The chain carries TRBV2 and TRBJ1-5; D unclear. In germline, CDR1 is SNHLY, CDR2 FYNNEI. V dropped 7 bases and J dropped 4 bases, with 17 bases sitting between them. The length of the CDR3 is 15 residues. For the CDR3, the DNA is TGTGCCAGCAAAGAGTTAATTAACAGAAATCAGCCCCAGCATTTT. Translated, it gives CASKELINRNQPQHF.

In its sample, this clonotype was seen a few times. The V gene is TRBV20-1, the J gene TRBJ1-2; D gene uncertain. Trimming took off 7 bases at V and 3 bases at J, with 12 bases between the two ends. This CDR3 is 12 amino acids long. From germline, CDR1 is DFQATT and CDR2 SNEGSKA (reference sequence). CDR3 sequence (DNA): TGCAGTGGCGCGCGGCAGTACTATGGCTACACCTTC. This gives the protein CSGARQYYGYTF.

The rearrangement joins TRBV2 to TRBJ2-3; no clear D. V lost 6 bases and J 2 bases, leaving 12 bases between the germline ends. Per the germline V gene, CDR1 is SNHLY and CDR2 is FYNNEI. The CDR3 contains 14 residues. The DNA for the CDR3 is TGTGCCAGCAGGGCAGATGCCCACACAGATACGCAGTATTTT. This codes for CASRADAHTDTQYF.

Notes on this clonotype: Germline and junction disagree at one end, which may indicate a read error. The gene calls are TRBV4-1 and TRBJ2-7; D remains ambiguous. The J call is doubtful: the DNA matches TRBJ2-5 better. The CDR3 extends over 13 amino acids. Germline-derived CDR1 and CDR2 are MGHRA and YSYEKL. The DNA of the CDR3 is TGCGCTAGCAGCCAAATCGGAAAAGAGACCCAGTACTTC. It codes for CASSQIGKETQYF.

CDR3 sequence (DNA): TGCAGCGGTGGCGCGAACCAAGAGACCCAGTACTTC. Protein: CSGGANQETQYF. V gene TRBV29-1 combines with J gene TRBJ2-5, with D hard to call. This CDR3 is built from 12 residues. Germline V gene lookup returns CDR1 SQVTM and CDR2 ANQGSEA. V lost 7 bases and J 0 bases, leaving 9 bases between the germline ends.

This chain links TRBV5-1 with TRBJ2-7; a possible D gene is TRBD1 (6 bases). This CDR3 has 15 amino acids. From germline, CDR1 is SGHRS and CDR2 YFSETQ. V was pared by 1 base and J by 7 bases, with 18 bases between. The CDR3, as DNA: TGCGCCAGCAGCTTGACAGGGCTCCCTTTGGGGGAGCAGTACTTC. It translates to CASSLTGLPLGEQYF.

The rearrangement joins TRBV7-6 to TRBJ1-6, with D possibly matching TRBD1 (5 bases). The V gene's germline CDR1 is SGHVS and CDR2 FNYEAQ. The CDR3 runs to 16 residues. Trimming shortened V by 1 base and J by 5 bases, and 12 bases separated the two germline ends. CDR3 coding DNA: TGTGCCAGCAGCTTAGAGTCTCGGGGACATAATTCACCCCTCCACTTT. Protein sequence: CASSLESRGHNSPLHF.